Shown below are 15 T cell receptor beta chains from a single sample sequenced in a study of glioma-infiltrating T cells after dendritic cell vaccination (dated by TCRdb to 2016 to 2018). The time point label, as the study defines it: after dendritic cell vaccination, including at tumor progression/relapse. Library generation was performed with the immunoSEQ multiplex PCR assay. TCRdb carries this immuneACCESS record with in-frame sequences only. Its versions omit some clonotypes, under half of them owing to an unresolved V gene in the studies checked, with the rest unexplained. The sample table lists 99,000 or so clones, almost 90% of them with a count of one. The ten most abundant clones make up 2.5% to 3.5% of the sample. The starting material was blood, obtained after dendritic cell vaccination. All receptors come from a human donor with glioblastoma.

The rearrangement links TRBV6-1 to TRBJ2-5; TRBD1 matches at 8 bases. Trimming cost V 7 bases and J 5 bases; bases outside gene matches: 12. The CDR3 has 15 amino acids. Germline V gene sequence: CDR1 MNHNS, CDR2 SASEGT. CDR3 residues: CASIVGTGGWETQYF. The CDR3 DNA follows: TGTGCCAGCATTGTGGGGACAGGCGGATGGGAGACCCAGTACTTC.

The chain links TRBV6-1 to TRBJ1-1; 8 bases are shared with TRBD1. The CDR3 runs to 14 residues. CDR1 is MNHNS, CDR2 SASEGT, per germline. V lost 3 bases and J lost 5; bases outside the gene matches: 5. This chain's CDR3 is CASSEADRATEAFF. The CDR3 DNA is TGTGCCAGCAGTGAGGCGGACAGGGCGACTGAAGCTTTCTTT.

The CDR3 here is CASSLGAAPGETQYF. CDR3 nucleotide sequence: TGCGCCAGCAGCTTGGGTGCGGCTCCGGGGGAGACCCAGTACTTC. V usage is TRBV5-1 and J usage is TRBJ2-5; D possibly corresponds to TRBD2 (5 bases). The V end was cut by 0 bases, the J end by 5 bases, with 14 bases between. CDR3 length: 15 amino acids. The germline CDR1 and CDR2 sequences are SGHRS and YFSETQ.

CDR3: CASRALAGGTDTQYF. CDR3 sequence (DNA): TGTGCCAGCAGGGCACTAGCGGGGGGCACAGATACGCAGTATTTT. V and J are TRBV6-1 and TRBJ2-3; 11 nucleotides line up with TRBD2. Germline loops: CDR1 MNHNS, CDR2 SASEGT. The V segment lost 6 bases and the J segment 1 base; nucleotides outside the gene matches: 3. This CDR3 contains 15 residues.

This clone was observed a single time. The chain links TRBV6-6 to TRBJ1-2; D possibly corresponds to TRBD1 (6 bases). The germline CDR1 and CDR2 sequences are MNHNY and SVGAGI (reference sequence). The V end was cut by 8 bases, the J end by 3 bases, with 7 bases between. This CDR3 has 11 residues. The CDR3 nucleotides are TGTGCCAGCCGGACAGACTATGGCTACACCTTC. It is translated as CASRTDYGYTF.

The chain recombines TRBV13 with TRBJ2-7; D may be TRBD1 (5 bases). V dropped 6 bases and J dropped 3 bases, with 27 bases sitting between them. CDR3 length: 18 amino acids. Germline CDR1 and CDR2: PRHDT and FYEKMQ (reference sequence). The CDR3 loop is CASSPGQYFSENDYEQYF. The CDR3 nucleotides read TGTGCCAGCAGTCCAGGACAATATTTTTCAGAGAACGACTACGAGCAGTACTTC.

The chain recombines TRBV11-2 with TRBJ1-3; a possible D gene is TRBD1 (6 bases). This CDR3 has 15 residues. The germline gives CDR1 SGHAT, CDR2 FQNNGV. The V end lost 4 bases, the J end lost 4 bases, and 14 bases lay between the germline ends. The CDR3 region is CASSSGGRLGNTIYF. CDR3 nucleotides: TGTGCCAGCAGCTCGGGGGGGCGGTTGGGAAACACCATATATTTT.

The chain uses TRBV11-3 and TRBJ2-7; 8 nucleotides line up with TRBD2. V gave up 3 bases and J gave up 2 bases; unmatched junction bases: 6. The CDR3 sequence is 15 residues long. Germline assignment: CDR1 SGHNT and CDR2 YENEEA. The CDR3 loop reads CASSLLNSGAYEQYF. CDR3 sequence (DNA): TGTGCCAGCAGCTTGCTTAATAGCGGGGCCTACGAGCAGTACTTC.

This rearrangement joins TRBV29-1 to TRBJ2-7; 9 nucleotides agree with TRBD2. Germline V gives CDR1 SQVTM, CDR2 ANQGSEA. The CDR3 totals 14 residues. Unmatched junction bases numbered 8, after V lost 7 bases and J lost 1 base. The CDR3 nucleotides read TGCAGCGCCCTCCTAGCGGGACGGTCCTACGAGCAGTACTTC. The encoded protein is CSALLAGRSYEQYF.

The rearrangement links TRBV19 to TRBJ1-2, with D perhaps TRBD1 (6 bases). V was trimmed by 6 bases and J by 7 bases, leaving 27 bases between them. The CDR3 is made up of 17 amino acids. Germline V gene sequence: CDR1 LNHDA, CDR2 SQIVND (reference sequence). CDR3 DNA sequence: TGTGCCAGTAGCATAAGACCCCAGGGGACCAGTAGGGGTGGCTACACCTTC. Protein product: CASSIRPQGTSRGGYTF.

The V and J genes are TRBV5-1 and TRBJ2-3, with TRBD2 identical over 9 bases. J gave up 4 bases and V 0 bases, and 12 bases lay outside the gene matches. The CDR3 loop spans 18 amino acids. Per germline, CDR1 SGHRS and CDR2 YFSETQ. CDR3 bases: TGCGCCAGCAGCTTGGAGGATGGCGGGAGGGATGCGGCAGATACGCAGTATTTT. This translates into CASSLEDGGRDAADTQYF. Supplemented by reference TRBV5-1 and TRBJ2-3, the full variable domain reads KAGVTQTPRYLIKTRGQQVTLSCSPISGHRSVSWYQQTPGQGLQFLFEYFSETQRNKGNFPGRFSGRQFSNSRSEMNVSTLELGDSALYLCASSLEDGGRDAADTQYFGPGTRLTVL.

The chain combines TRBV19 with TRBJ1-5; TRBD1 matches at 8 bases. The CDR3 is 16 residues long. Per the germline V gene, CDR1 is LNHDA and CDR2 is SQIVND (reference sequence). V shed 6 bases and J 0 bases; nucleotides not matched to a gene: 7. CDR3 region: CASRGDRTFSNQPQHF. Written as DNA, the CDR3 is TGTGCCAGTAGAGGGGACAGGACCTTTAGCAATCAGCCCCAGCATTTT.

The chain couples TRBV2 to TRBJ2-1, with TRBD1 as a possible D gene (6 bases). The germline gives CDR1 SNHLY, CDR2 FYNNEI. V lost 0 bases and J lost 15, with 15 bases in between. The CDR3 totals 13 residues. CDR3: CASSEALGQSLFF. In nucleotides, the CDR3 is TGTGCCAGCAGTGAAGCGCTTGGACAGTCTCTGTTCTTC.

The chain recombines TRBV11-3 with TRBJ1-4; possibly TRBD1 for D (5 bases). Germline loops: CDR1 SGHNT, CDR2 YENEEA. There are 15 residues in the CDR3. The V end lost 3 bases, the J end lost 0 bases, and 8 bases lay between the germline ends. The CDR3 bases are TGTGCCAGCAGCTTGGGGGGTCCAACTAATGAAAAACTGTTTTTT. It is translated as CASSLGGPTNEKLFF.

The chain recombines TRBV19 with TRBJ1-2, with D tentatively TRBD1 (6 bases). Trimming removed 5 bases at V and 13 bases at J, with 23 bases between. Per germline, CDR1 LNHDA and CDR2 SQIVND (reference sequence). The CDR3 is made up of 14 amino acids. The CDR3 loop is CASSQTTGFFERTF. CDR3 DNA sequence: TGTGCCAGTAGTCAGACGACAGGATTTTTTGAGCGCACCTTC.